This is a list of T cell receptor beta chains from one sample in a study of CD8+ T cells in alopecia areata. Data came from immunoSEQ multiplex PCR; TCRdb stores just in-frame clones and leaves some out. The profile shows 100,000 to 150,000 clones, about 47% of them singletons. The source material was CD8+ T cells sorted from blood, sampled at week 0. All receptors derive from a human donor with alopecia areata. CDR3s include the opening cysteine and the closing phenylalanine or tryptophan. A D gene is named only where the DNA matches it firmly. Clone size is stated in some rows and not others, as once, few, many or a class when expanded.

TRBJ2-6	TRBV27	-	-	CASSLGPASGANVLTF	TGTGCCAGCAGTTTGGGCCCAGCCTCTGGGGCCAACGTCCTGACTTTC
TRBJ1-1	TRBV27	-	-	CASMEGTEAFF	TGTGCCAGCATGGAAGGCACTGAAGCTTTCTTT
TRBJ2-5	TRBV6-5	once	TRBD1	CASSYDRGLEETQYF	TGTGCCAGCAGTTACGACAGGGGGCTCGAAGAGACCCAGTACTTC
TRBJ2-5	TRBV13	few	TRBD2	CASSFSLAGVETQYF	TGTGCCAGCAGCTTTTCGTTAGCGGGTGTAGAGACCCAGTACTTC
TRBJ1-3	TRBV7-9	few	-	CASSLAHTIYF	TGTGCCAGCAGCTTAGCGCACACCATATATTTT
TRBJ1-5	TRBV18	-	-	CASSPLGGNQPQHF	TGTGCCAGCTCACCGCTTGGCGGCAATCAGCCCCAGCATTTT
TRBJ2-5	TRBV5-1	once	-	CASTQWDLTETQYF	TGCGCCAGCACCCAATGGGACCTCACGGAGACCCAGTACTTC
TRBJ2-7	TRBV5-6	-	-	CASSPTSAADPTTQYF	TGTGCCAGCAGCCCCACGTCGGCGGCCGATCCTACGACGCAGTACTTC
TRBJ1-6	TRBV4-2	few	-	CASSQALGEGNSPLHF	TGTGCCAGCAGCCAAGCTTTAGGGGAAGGGAATTCACCCCTCCACTTT
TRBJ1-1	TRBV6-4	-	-	CASSDSQGGSTEAFF	TGTGCCAGCAGTGACTCGCAGGGAGGTTCCACTGAAGCTTTCTTT
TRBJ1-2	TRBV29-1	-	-	CSVDWGSLDYGYTF	TGCAGCGTTGACTGGGGGTCGCTTGACTATGGCTACACCTTC
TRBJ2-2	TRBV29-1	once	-	CSVEHHEELFF	TGCAGCGTTGAACACCACGAGGAGCTGTTTTTT
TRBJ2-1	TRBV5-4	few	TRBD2	CASSLASGENNEQFF	TGTGCCAGCAGCTTGGCTAGCGGGGAAAACAATGAGCAGTTCTTC
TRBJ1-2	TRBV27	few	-	CASSHGHGYTF	TGTGCCAGCAGCCACGGGCATGGCTACACCTTC